These T cell receptor beta chains were read from a single sample in a study of beta chain features in type 1 diabetes. Sequencing was performed with immunoSEQ multiplex PCR; in TCRdb, only in-frame clones are kept and a portion is missing. The data show roughly 730,000 clones, around an eighth seen once. Sequenced material: naive CD4+ T cells from blood. The receptor source for this set is a man between 18 and 35 years old with type 1 diabetes. CDR3s leave out the opening cysteine and the closing phenylalanine or tryptophan. A D gene is named only where the DNA matches it firmly.

v_gene	d_gene	CDR3aa
TRBV7-9	.	ASSFRHEQY
TRBV20-1	.	SASRNT
TRBV7-8	TRBD1	ASSLRTQGALF
TRBV29-1	TRBD2	STRLAGLTDTQY
TRBV5-6	.	ASSLADRAPNYGYT
TRBV14	.	ASSQAPADTQY
TRBV20-1	.	SATENTEAF
TRBV7-2	.	ASSLSGVEQY
TRBV29-1	TRBD1	SVVYPSGGAGYGYT
TRBV2	.	ASSGPYEQY
TRBV7-9	TRBD1	ASNSQGAGETQY
TRBV7-9	.	ASSLATVNYGYT
TRBV5-6	.	ASTKRTGGRPQH
TRBV7-9	.	ASSSQGEAF
TRBV29-1	.	SVAPEQAGELF
TRBV15	TRBD1	ATSREDRLYT
TRBV5-1	.	ASSLSTGPPYEQY
TRBV6-6	.	ASRQKSNTGELF
TRBV6-5	TRBD2	ASRQSGGATDTQY
TRBV2	.	ATNEGGRTEAF
TRBV29-1	.	SVEDGGRNYYGYT
TRBV29-1	.	SVEDKLYGYT
TRBV7-9	.	ASSLRDRTYEQY
TRBV19	.	ASSPIFREGAKNIQY
TRBV19	.	ASKAAFRVESNQPQH
TRBV10-3	TRBD1	AISESADRAHEQY
TRBV18	.	ASSPYRSDGYT
TRBV18	.	ASSPGGPETNEQF
TRBV5-6	TRBD1	ASSLGQGTTNEKLF
TRBV30	.	AWSTDTGNQPQH
TRBV9	.	ASSVGGEISYNEQF
TRBV5-1	TRBD1	ASSLGTGGNQPQH
TRBV7-9	.	ASSLVHDRPSNYGYT